Listed here are 24 T cell receptor beta chains from one sample, sequenced in a study of molecular identifiers for immune sequencing clone quantification. TCRdb re-derived calls from the PCR reads in MiXCR, one entry per CDR3 protein. The data hold over 85,000 distinct CDR3 sequences, with nearly 25% observed a single time. Sequencing input: naive CD8+ T cells from blood, with Jurkat cell RNA spiked in. Described subset: FACS-sorted CD8+CD4-CCR7+CD45RA+ naive T cells. These receptors all stem from a human donor in good health. Some libraries in this study had Jurkat cell RNA spiked in.

With regard to this clonotype: An end of the junction differs from the germline gene, which may be a read error. The rearrangement links TRBV11-2 to TRBJ2-1; either TRBD1 or TRBD2 may supply D (5 bases each). This CDR3 is built from 17 residues. The germline V gene has CDR1 SGHAT and CDR2 FQNNGV. The DNA of the CDR3 is TGTGCCAGCAGCCTAGAAGACTTTGGGACCTTATACAGTGAGCAGTTCTTC. As protein: CASSLEDFGTLYSEQFF.

This clonotype was seen many times. The V gene is TRBV7-9, the J gene TRBJ1-4; D uncertain. V was shortened by 3 bases and J by 0 bases, with 5 bases between the two germline ends. Germline-derived CDR1 and CDR2 are SEHNR and FQNEAQ (reference sequence). The CDR3 totals 14 residues. This CDR3 reads CASSFVATNEKLFF. The CDR3 DNA reads TGTGCCAGCAGCTTCGTCGCAACTAATGAAAAACTGTTTTTT.

About this clonotype itself: This may be a read error: a much more frequent sequence differs by one nucleotide. The rearrangement uses TRBV29-1 and TRBJ2-2; the D gene is possibly TRBD2 (5 bases). Germline V gene sequence: CDR1 SQVTM, CDR2 ANQGSEA. This CDR3 has 13 amino acids. CDR3 region: CSAIDGNTGELYF. DNA of the CDR3: TGCAGCGCCATTGACGGAAACACCGGGGAGCTGTATTTT.

Concerning this clonotype: This may arise from a read error, as a much more abundant clone is one base away. A read error is likely, as this CDR3 ends without the conserved phenylalanine or tryptophan. The DNA is omitted, as the CDR3 cannot be located on it reliably, and the CDR3 follows TCRdb's listing. V and J are TRBV21-1 and TRBJ2-5; TRBD2 is the table's D call and was not checked against the DNA. TRBV21-1 has pseudogene status. From its first to its last residue, the CDR3 has 14 amino acids. The CDR3 is CASSEREKEETQYL.

This clonotype was counted ten times or more. CDR3 bases: TGTGCCAGCAGCCCTCGAGGGTTGACCTACGAGCAGTACTTC. Translating gives CASSPRGLTYEQYF. The gene calls are TRBV7-9 and TRBJ2-7; D might be TRBD2 (5 bases). CDR1 is SEHNR, CDR2 FQNEAQ, per germline (reference sequence). CDR3 size: 14 residues. Trimming removed 5 bases from V and 2 bases from J, with 13 bases in between. Drawing the rest from reference TRBV7-9 and TRBJ2-7, the complete variable domain is DTGVSQNPRHKITKRGQNVTFRCDPISEHNRLYWYRQTLGQGPEFLTYFQNEAQLEKSRLLSDRFSAERPKGSFSTLEIQRTEQGDSAMYLCASSPRGLTYEQYFGPGTRLTVT.

The V and J genes are TRBV27 and TRBJ2-1, with 11 bases identical to TRBD1. In germline, CDR1 is MNHEY, CDR2 SMNVEV (reference sequence). V gave up 10 bases and J gave up 3 bases; unmatched junction bases: 5. There are 14 residues in the CDR3. This chain's CDR3 is CATAGTGGYNEQFF. Here the CDR3 DNA reads TGTGCCACCGCCGGGACAGGGGGCTACAATGAGCAGTTCTTC.

The chain is built from TRBV19 and TRBJ2-1; 11 bases agree with TRBD2. The CDR3 has 13 amino acids. Germline V lookup: CDR1 LNHDA, CDR2 SQIVND (reference sequence). The junction had 4 bases not matched to a gene; V was cut back by 8 bases and J by 7 bases. CDR3 coding DNA: TGTGCCAGTTTAGCGGGAGGGGGTAATGAGCAGTTCTTC. Protein product: CASLAGGGNEQFF.

Note on this clonotype: A much larger clonotype is one base distant, so this may be a read error. The CDR3 does not close with the conserved phenylalanine or tryptophan, likely indicating a read error. CDR3 protein: CASSQDPGLAGSLRSGAQYL. The CDR3 coding sequence is TGTGCCAGCAGCCAAGACCCGGGACTAGCGGGATCTCTCCGCTCGGGGGCCCAGTACCTC. The rearrangement joins TRBV4-2 to TRBJ2-5; 13 bases map to TRBD2. CDR1 LGHNA and CDR2 YNFKEQ come from the germline V gene. The V and J ends lost 0 bases and 9 bases, in that order; junction bases with no gene match: 19. This CDR3 contains 20 residues.

This chain connects TRBV28 to TRBJ2-1; 10 positions match TRBD2. This CDR3 is built from 16 residues. Looked up from germline, CDR1 is MDHEN and CDR2 is SYDVKM. V trimming: 5 bases; J trimming: 6 bases; junction bases outside the gene matches: 10. CDR3 coding DNA: TGTGCCAGCAGTCGTTCAGCGGGAGGGATATGCAATGAGCAGTTCTTC. It translates to CASSRSAGGICNEQFF.

At least ten counts were recorded for this clonotype. The chain links TRBV20-1 to TRBJ2-5, with D uncertain. The CDR3 runs to 14 residues. Trimming removed 0 bases at V and 1 base at J, with 9 bases between. Per germline, CDR1 DFQATT and CDR2 SNEGSKA (reference sequence). The CDR3 loop is CSARDLGSQETQYF. The CDR3 bases are TGCAGTGCTAGAGATTTGGGCAGCCAAGAGACCCAGTACTTC.

With respect to this clonotype: A read error may be the cause here, since a much bigger clone is one base away. The CDR3 DNA reads as TGTGCCAGCAGCTTATATGGCGCTGAAGCTTTCTTT. Its protein product is CASSLYGAEAFF. This chain joins TRBV7-9 and TRBJ1-1; D call uncertain. V was pared by 2 bases and J by 6 bases, with 7 bases between. From germline, CDR1 is SEHNR and CDR2 FQNEAQ (reference sequence). The CDR3 contains 12 residues.

A note on this clonotype: A much larger clone differs from this one at a single base, so this may be a read error. The rearrangement joins TRBV6-2 or TRBV6-3 to TRBJ1-5; 7 bases line up with TRBD1. J lost 8 bases, V lost 5 bases, and 15 bases had no gene match. Germline loops: CDR1 MNHEY, CDR2 SVGEGT. CDR3 length: 16 residues. CDR3 nucleotides: TGTGCCAGCAGTCCAAACAGGGGCCCCGCGGCTAAGCCCCAGCATTTT. Protein product: CASSPNRGPAAKPQHF.

This clonotype has ten or more counts. The chain couples TRBV4-3 to TRBJ1-5; the D is unclear. The V end lost 4 bases, the J end lost 5 bases, and 9 bases lay between the germline ends. Germline CDR1 LGHNA, CDR2 YSLEER. CDR3 size: 13 residues. The DNA of the CDR3 is TGCGCCAGCAGCCCCACCGGCGATCAGCCCCAGCATTTT. Its translation is CASSPTGDQPQHF.

The sample holds many counts of this clonotype. The chain recombines TRBV20-1 with TRBJ2-3; D gene unclear. The V end lost 6 bases, the J end lost 3 bases, and 13 bases lay between the germline ends. CDR1 and CDR2 from the germline V gene are DFQATT and SNEGSKA (reference sequence). This CDR3 is built from 13 residues. The DNA of the CDR3 is TGCAGTGCCCAAGTACCGGTGACAGATACGCAGTATTTT. Amino acids: CSAQVPVTDTQYF.

The chain combines TRBV4-3 with TRBJ2-7; D perhaps matches TRBD1 (7 bases). The germline V gene encodes CDR1 LGHNA and CDR2 YSLEER. V dropped 0 bases and J dropped 2 bases, with 17 bases sitting between them. The length of the CDR3 is 17 residues. CDR3 in amino acids: CASSQDFRGTAAYEQYF. The CDR3 bases are TGCGCCAGCAGCCAAGATTTTCGGGGGACAGCCGCCTACGAGCAGTACTTC.

This clonotype occurred many times. This sequence joins TRBV20-1 and TRBJ2-5, with a tentative D call TRBD2 (6 bases). Germline lookup yields CDR1 DFQATT and CDR2 SNEGSKA (reference sequence). The CDR3 consists of 13 residues. Trimming cost V 3 bases and J 1 base, with 9 bases left between them. The CDR3 DNA reads as TGCAGTGCTAGGGGAGGACTCCAAGAGACCCAGTACTTC. Protein product: CSARGGLQETQYF.

The chain recombines TRBV2 with TRBJ2-4, with D maybe TRBD1 (6 bases). V lost 6 bases to trimming and J lost 5 bases, with 14 bases between them. Looked up from germline, CDR1 is SNHLY and CDR2 is FYNNEI. This CDR3 region has 14 residues. CDR3 protein: CASRAGQYENIQYF. The CDR3 DNA is TGTGCCAGCAGGGCTGGACAGTACGAAAACATTCAGTACTTC.

The rearrangement uses TRBV5-4 and TRBJ2-1; no clear D gene. The V end was cut by 4 bases, the J end by 4 bases, with 9 bases between. CDR1 and CDR2 (germline): SGHNT, YYREEE (reference sequence). The CDR3 totals 13 residues. CDR3 in DNA: TGTGCCAGCAGCCTGTCAAAATACAATGAGCAGTTCTTC. It specifies CASSLSKYNEQFF.

As to this clonotype: In this CDR3 the conserved last residue, phenylalanine or tryptophan, is missing, so a read error is likely. The chain employs TRBV7-9 and TRBJ2-3; the D gene is possibly TRBD2 (5 bases). Germline V gene data show CDR1 as SEHNR and CDR2 as FQNEAQ (reference sequence). V shed 2 bases and J shed 6 bases, with 15 bases lying between them. The CDR3 spans 15 residues. The CDR3: CASSLSQTLADTQYL. DNA of the CDR3: TGTGCCAGCAGCTTAAGCCAGACCTTAGCGGATACGCAGTATCTT.

This clonotype was detected many times. The V gene is TRBV15, the J gene TRBJ1-1; tentative D call: TRBD1 (5 bases). This CDR3 is built from 14 residues. V was cut by 1 base and J by 4 bases, with 10 bases left in between. Germline V lookup: CDR1 LNHNV, CDR2 YYDKDF (reference sequence). CDR3 sequence: CATSRAGTATEAFF. CDR3 nucleotides: TGTGCCACCAGCAGAGCGGGGACGGCCACTGAAGCTTTCTTT.

There are a few counts of this clonotype. This sequence joins TRBV27 and TRBJ2-2, with D uncertain. V gave up 1 base and J gave up 4 bases, with 10 bases separating them. Per germline, CDR1 MNHEY and CDR2 SMNVEV (reference sequence). This CDR3 comprises 15 residues. The CDR3 region is CASSLFLDGTGELFF. CDR3 nucleotides: TGTGCCAGCAGTTTATTTCTAGACGGCACCGGGGAGCTGTTTTTT.

As regards this clonotype: Compared with germline, one end of the junction differs, possibly owing to a read error. The chain carries TRBV7-9 and TRBJ1-6, with unresolved D. The germline gives CDR1 SEHNR, CDR2 FQNEAQ (reference sequence). The CDR3 is 16 residues long. CDR3 sequence reads: CASSLAEGGLDSPLPF. The CDR3 nucleotides read TGTGCCAGCAGCTTAGCGGAGGGTGGTTTGGATTCCCCCCTCCCCTTT.

The chain has TRBV24-1 and TRBJ2-4; TRBD1 matches 8 bases. This CDR3 is built from 14 residues. Trimming took 2 bases from V and 7 from J; bases not matched to a gene: 3. Germline-derived CDR1 and CDR2 are KGHDR and SFDVKD. The CDR3 here is CATSDSTGANIQYF. For the CDR3, the DNA is TGTGCCACCAGTGATTCGACAGGGGCTAACATTCAGTACTTC.

This clonotype occurred many times. This chain uses TRBV30 with TRBJ2-1; D unresolved. The length of the CDR3 is 10 residues. Germline-derived CDR1 and CDR2 are GTSNPN and SVGIG (reference sequence). The V end lost 0 bases, the J end lost 9 bases, and 3 bases lay between the germline ends. The CDR3 protein is CAWSVREQFF. The CDR3, as DNA: TGTGCCTGGAGTGTGCGTGAGCAGTTCTTC. Full variable domain (remainder filled in from reference TRBV30 and TRBJ2-1): SQTIHQWPATLVQPVGSPLSLECTVEGTSNPNLYWYRQAAGRGLQLLFYSVGIGQISSEVPQNLSASRPQDRQFILSSKKLLLSDSGFYLCAWSVREQFFGPGTRLTVL.